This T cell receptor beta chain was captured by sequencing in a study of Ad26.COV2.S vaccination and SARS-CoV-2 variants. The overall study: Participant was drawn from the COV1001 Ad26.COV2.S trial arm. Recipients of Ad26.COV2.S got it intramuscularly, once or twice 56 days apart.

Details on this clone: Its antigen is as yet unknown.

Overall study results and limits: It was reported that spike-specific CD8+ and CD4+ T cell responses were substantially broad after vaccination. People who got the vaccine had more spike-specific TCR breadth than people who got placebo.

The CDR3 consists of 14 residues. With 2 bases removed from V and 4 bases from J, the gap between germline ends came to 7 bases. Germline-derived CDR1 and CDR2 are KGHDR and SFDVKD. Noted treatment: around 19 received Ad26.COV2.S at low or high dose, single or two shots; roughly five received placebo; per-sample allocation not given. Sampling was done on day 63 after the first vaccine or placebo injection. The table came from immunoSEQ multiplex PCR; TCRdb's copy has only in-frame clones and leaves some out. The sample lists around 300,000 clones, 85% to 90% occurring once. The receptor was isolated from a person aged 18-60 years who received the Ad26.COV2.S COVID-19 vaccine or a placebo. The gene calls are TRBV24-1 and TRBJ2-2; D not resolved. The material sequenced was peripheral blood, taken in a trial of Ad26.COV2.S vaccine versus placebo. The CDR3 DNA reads TGTGCCACCAGTGATTCCTGGGTCACCGGGGAGCTGTTTTTT. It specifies CATSDSWVTGELFF.